Sequencing of this T cell receptor beta chain was carried out in a study of cytomegalovirus exposure and HLA in healthy donors. Turning to the study itself: It was reported in a later analysis that the same platform had been used for the 120 or so validation repertoires as for the roughly 670 first-cohort repertoires.

Remarks on this clone: Its target is not known.

This table comes from immunoSEQ multiplex PCR, and its TCRdb copy is limited to in-frame clones, with some not included. The sample has about 330,000 clones; about 85% are singletons. The germline V and J ends were trimmed by 1 base and 3 bases, with 16 bases remaining between them. Germline values: CDR1 MGHRA, CDR2 YSYEKL. The CDR3 runs to 16 residues. Points from the study as a whole: CMV antigen specificity of three CMV-associated chains was confirmed in vitro. Researchers catalogued about 160 TCR beta chains as cytomegalovirus-associated. Most TCR sequences proved rare, with some public TCRs found in many donors.

This rearrangement joins TRBV4-1 to TRBJ2-7; D unresolved. This sequence was found in a woman between 25 and 40 years old in good health and CMV-seropositive. The sample taken for sequencing was PBMCs. The CDR3 loop reads CASSQGLEKDVYEQYF. DNA of the CDR3: TGCGCCAGCAGCCAAGGTCTGGAGAAAGATGTCTACGAGCAGTACTTC.